This T cell receptor (beta chain) comes out of a study of cytomegalovirus exposure and HLA in healthy donors (dated by TCRdb to 2015 to 2018). At the level of the whole study: According to an earlier analysis of around 600 of the donors, about 190 million T cells yielded 95 million to 140 million unique TCR beta sequences and roughly 280 Gb of sequence data. HLA typing covered class I and class II loci at four-digit resolution. Besides the first cohort of 500 to 700 subjects, a separate validation cohort made up of 120 different subjects was used. High-throughput TCR immunosequencing, statistical association of individual TCRs with disease status, and machine learning were combined to predict cytomegalovirus infection status. The number of donors typed differed by locus, with about 620-630 for A, B, C, DRB1 and DQB1, roughly 520 for DQA1, nearly 610 for DPA1, and roughly 450 for DPB1. The later analysis used no new phenotypic data to find candidate immune exposures, relying instead on TCR beta sequences and their occurrence across donors. In an earlier analysis of a few hundred of the donors, high-throughput TCR beta sequencing was used to judge whether each TCR beta V gene segment behaved as functional or pseudogenic. The study profiled the T cell repertoires of 550 to 700 subjects by immunosequencing and related them to cytomegalovirus serostatus. An early release covering roughly 580 HLA-typed donors comprised about 320 gigabases of sequencing data and approximately 85 million unique TCR sequences. Genome-wide SNP genotypes for about 65% of the roughly 700 donors were used in a later genetic analysis, which treated that subset as a discovery cohort. Of the 398 genotyped donors, 65% to 90% were placed in the genetic ancestry cluster associated with self-reported Caucasian donors. Across 300 to 500 genotyped donors of the cohort, an average of about 240,000 unique TCR beta nucleotide sequences per donor were sequenced, and roughly 18% of those sequences were non-productive. The study was designed to test whether signatures of past pathogen exposure could be identified by cataloging public T cell receptors. To study patterns of TCR occurrence, a later analysis re-analyzed previously published TCR beta repertoires from several hundred donors and added high-resolution HLA genotyping. Donor age, sex, ethnicity and CMV serostatus were compiled alongside the repertoire data. All discovery cohort repertoires had been generated using a single sequencing platform. A few DR-DQ haplotypes were treated as single units for association and clustering because of strong linkage in the cohort. Overall results and qualifications from the work: Some IMGT-functional V segments, including TRBV6-2 and TRBV6-3, could not be distinguished by the 87-base-pair reads and were therefore excluded. A cluster of highly shared sequence variants was judged likely to represent a technical artifact of the sequencing pipeline. In a later analysis, most CMV-associated TCR beta chains were found to appear HLA-restricted, with HLA associations seemingly driven largely by CMV exposure. In an earlier analysis of under 600 of the donors, most TCR beta V segments were observed in productive rearrangements about 90% or about 30% of the time, broadly matching IMGT annotations. Linkage disequilibrium might explain the correlated functional status among segregating V segments, but an unknown experimental factor could not be excluded. In a later genetic analysis, a missense DCLRE1C variant was associated with V-gene and J-gene trimming of TCR beta chains, and the association was replicated in an independent cohort. Approximately 18 rarely observed V segments, including chromosome 9 orphons, were excluded from the earlier analysis of several hundred of the donors because counts were too low. Strong co-occurrence of HLA alleles, especially DR and DQ, made assigning TCR associations to individual alleles difficult. The classifier was reported to diagnose cytomegalovirus status with high specificity and sensitivity in both the original cohort and the validation cohort. Because some donors lacked HLA typing at each locus, the association tests relied only on the typed subset. A further reported finding was that TCR beta sequences accurately predicted the HLA-A and HLA-B alleles for most subjects in the first cohort. A later analysis found that HLA-associated TCR beta chains were more clonally expanded and had lower generation probabilities than equally common non-associated chains. The presence/absence analyses assumed that sequencing depth was roughly uniform across donors, and that assumption may not be true. In vitro tests confirmed that three of the cytomegalovirus-associated TCR beta chains recognize cytomegalovirus antigens. For the cohort, immune exposure information was limited to CMV serostatus. In the study, around 150 TCR beta chains were listed as associated with cytomegalovirus. The authors suggested that the approach could potentially be generalized to other disease states and immunological phenotypes. A later analysis associated 16,951 TCR beta sequences with specific HLA alleles at a false discovery rate of 0.05. In a later analysis, the rate of TCR association differed among HLA loci, with DRB1 alleles having the most associated TCRs and HLA-C alleles having the fewest. Most TCR sequences were seen in very few donors, while some public TCRs were found in many individuals. This cohort had only TCR beta chains sequenced, and the lack of alpha or paired-chain data limited which features could be detected. In a later analysis, several top co-occurrence clusters were reported to appear linked to parvovirus B19, influenza, CMV and Epstein-Barr virus. Compared with the approximately 720-donor mean, donors in an Asian-associated ancestry cluster had fewer N-insertions in productive TCRs, according to a later genetic analysis.

The cohort comprised approximately 700 healthy bone marrow donors. At the time of sampling, all cohort members were nominally healthy, though unrecorded immune exposures were likely present. The donor was CMV seronegative and was included in the group of several hundred seronegative cohort members. Every donor gave a peripheral blood sample, and the peripheral blood mononuclear cells from that sample were used for TCR beta sequencing. The Qiagen DNeasy Blood Extraction Kit was used to extract genomic DNA from the blood cell samples. Libraries came from the immunoSEQ multiplex PCR assay. A mixture of 60 forward primers for TCR Vbeta segments and 13 reverse primers for TCR Jbeta segments was used in the multiplex PCR. The CDR3 region of rearranged TCR beta genes was amplified from genomic DNA with a multiplex PCR assay. On the Illumina HiSeq System, the amplified TCR beta libraries were sequenced as 87-base-pair reads. As for how the authors treated the data: In a later analysis, some 80 million unique TCR beta chains were counted across the roughly 670 repertoires, and approximately 9.9 million of these chains were shared by at least two donors. Raw reads were error-corrected and collapsed into unique sequences by a nearest-neighbor algorithm in which closely related sequences were merged to remove PCR and sequencing errors. CDR3 sequences were aligned to IMGT reference sequences to assign V, D and J gene segments. For a sequence to be retained, at least a six-nucleotide match to both a V gene segment and a J gene segment was required. A rearrangement counted as productive if the CDR3 had no stop codons and remained in frame with V and J, and every other rearrangement counted as non-productive. Following IMGT convention, CDR3 was defined as the stretch from the second conserved V-encoded cysteine up to the conserved J-encoded phenylalanine. The earlier analysis of about 560 of the donors excluded any sequence lacking an unambiguous match to a single V gene segment. In an earlier analysis of a few hundred of the donors, V segments were called functional above 56.7% productive rearrangements and were called segregating when the between-donor standard deviation exceeded 5%. A statistical classification framework was built to diagnose cytomegalovirus status from the catalog of TCR beta chain sequences. A later analysis assigned V and J genes by comparing TCR nucleotide sequences with IMGT/GENE-DB human TR gene sequences. The TCRdist pipeline was used in a later analysis to assign CDR3 sequences and most-parsimonious VDJ recombination scenarios. A later analysis defined each TCR beta chain by its CDR3 amino acid sequence plus V-gene family, and excluded reads lacking a unique V-gene family. To address suspected cross-contamination and a sequencing artifact, a later analysis removed some 620 highly shared, low-generation-probability nucleotide sequences. A later analysis calculated a clonal expansion index for each public chain from normalized within-repertoire ranks of inferred template counts. A later analysis computed generation probabilities with a VDJ recombination model fitted to out-of-frame rearrangements, and checked the results against IGoR. A later analysis scored TCR-TCR, TCR-HLA and TCR-CMV co-occurrence with hypergeometric tests, applying a repertoire-size bias correction to TCR pairs. A later analysis estimated false discovery rates by permuting HLA or CMV assignments 20 times. A later analysis grouped co-occurring TCRs with DBSCAN, adding TCRdist sequence similarity when clustering within HLA-allele-positive subsets. Repertoires with fewer than 30,000 or more than 120,000 public chains, plus five repertoires with anomalous nucleotide sharing, were excluded from co-occurrence clustering. Drawn from immuneACCESS, this table holds only the in-frame rearrangements with V and J called that TCRdb kept. Clones are partly lost; checked studies trace under half to an unresolved V gene and leave the rest unexplained. V, J and clone size reflect that table, while D and trimming were determined from the DNA. The sample data list 37,000 or so clones, and roughly 79% of these were observed just once. Of the sample, about 10% falls within the top ten clones.

The CDR3 runs 14 residues from the cysteine to the phenylalanine. CDR3 DNA is the only sequence kept; it has 42 bases, read in frame from the first base. CDR1 SGDLS and CDR2 YYNGEE are derived from the germline V gene. V drops 0 bases and J drops 8 bases, leaving 14 bases in between. As concerns this clone: The antigen it recognizes is unknown. Per-base qualities were not stored, and no clone one base away is much larger.

The sequence links TRBV9 to TRBJ1-1; a tentative D match to TRBD1 spans 6 bases. Source material: PBMCs. The origin of this receptor is a woman in her thirties or forties in good health and CMV-seronegative. CDR3 sequence: CASSVAGGAREAFF. The DNA sequence is as follows: TGTGCCAGCAGCGTAGCTGGGGGGGCCAGGGAAGCTTTCTTT.